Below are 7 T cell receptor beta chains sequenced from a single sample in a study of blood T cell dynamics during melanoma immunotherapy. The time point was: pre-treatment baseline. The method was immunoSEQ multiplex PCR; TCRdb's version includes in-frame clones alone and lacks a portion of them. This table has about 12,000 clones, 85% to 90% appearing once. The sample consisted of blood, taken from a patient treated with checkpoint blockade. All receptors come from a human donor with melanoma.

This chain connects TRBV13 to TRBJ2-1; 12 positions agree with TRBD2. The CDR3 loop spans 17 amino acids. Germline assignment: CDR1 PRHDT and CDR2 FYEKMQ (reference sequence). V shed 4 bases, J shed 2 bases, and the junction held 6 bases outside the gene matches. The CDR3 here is CASSSPGLAGTYNEQFF. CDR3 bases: TGTGCCAGCAGCTCTCCGGGACTAGCGGGTACCTACAATGAGCAGTTCTTC.

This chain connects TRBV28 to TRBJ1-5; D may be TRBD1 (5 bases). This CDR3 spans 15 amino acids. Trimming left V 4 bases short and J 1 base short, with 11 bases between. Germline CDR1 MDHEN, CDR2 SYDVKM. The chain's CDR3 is CASSYSQGSNQPQHF. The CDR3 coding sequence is TGTGCCAGCAGTTATAGCCAGGGCAGCAATCAGCCCCAGCATTTT.

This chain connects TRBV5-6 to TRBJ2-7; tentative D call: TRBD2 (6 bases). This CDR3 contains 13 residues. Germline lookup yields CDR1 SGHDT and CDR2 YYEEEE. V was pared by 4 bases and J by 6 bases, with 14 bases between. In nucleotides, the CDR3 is TGTGCCAGCAGCACCGGGAGCAAGATCGAGCAGTACTTC. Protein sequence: CASSTGSKIEQYF.

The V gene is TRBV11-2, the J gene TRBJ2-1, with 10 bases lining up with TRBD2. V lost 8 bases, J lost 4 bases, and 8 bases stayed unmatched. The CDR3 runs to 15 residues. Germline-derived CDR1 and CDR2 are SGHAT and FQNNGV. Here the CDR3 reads CASSASSGRYNEQFF. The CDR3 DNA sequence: TGTGCCAGCTCCGCCAGTAGCGGGAGGTACAATGAGCAGTTCTTC.

The CDR3 sequence is CASSAGNLGSGRVGGTDTQYF. As DNA, the CDR3 is TGTGCCAGCAGCGCAGGGAATCTAGGTAGCGGGAGGGTTGGTGGCACAGATACGCAGTATTTT. This rearrangement joins TRBV9 to TRBJ2-3, with TRBD2 identical over 11 bases. The CDR3 is 21 residues long. V lost 3 bases and J lost 1; bases outside the gene matches: 19. Per the germline V gene, CDR1 is SGDLS and CDR2 is YYNGEE.

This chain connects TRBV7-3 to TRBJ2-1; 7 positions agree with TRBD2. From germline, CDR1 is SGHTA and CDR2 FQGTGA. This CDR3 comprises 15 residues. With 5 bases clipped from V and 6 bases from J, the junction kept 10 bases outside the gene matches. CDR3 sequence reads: CASSPHGEGVNEQFF. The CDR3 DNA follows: TGTGCCAGCAGCCCCCATGGGGAGGGAGTCAATGAGCAGTTCTTC.

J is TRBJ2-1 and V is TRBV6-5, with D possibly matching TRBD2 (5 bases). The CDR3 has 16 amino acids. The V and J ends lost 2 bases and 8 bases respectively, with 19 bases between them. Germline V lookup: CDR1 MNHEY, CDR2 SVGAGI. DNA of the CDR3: TGTGCCAGCAGTTACACAAGGGAGTCCCAAACGGATGAGCAGTTCTTC. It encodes CASSYTRESQTDEQFF.